The next 3 T cell receptor beta chains were all read from a single sample in a study of PD-L1 blockade in urothelial cancer. Clones were sequenced by immunoSEQ multiplex PCR, and TCRdb holds only the in-frame ones, with some missing. Seen here are 20,000 to 25,000 clones, around 90% observed once, and the top ten hold 16%. Material: PBMCs, obtained around atezolizumab (anti-PD-L1) treatment. The receptors were sampled from a woman aged 55-75 years with urothelial cancer.

In DNA, the CDR3 is TGCGCCAGCAGCCGGGCGGGAGGCGGCTGGGATGAGCAGTTCTTC. It translates to CASSRAGGGWDEQFF. This chain uses TRBV5-1 with TRBJ2-1; 8 positions match TRBD2. Germline V gene lookup returns CDR1 SGHRS and CDR2 YFSETQ. Unmatched junction bases numbered 11, after V lost 4 bases and J lost 8 bases. CDR3 size: 15 residues.

The rearrangement uses TRBV6-6 and TRBJ2-7; the D gene is possibly TRBD1 (5 bases). Deletions cut 5 bases from V and 3 bases from J, with 8 bases between. The CDR3 has 12 residues. Germline CDR1 and CDR2: MNHNY and SVGAGI (reference sequence). The CDR3 DNA follows: TGTGCCAGCAGTCTTGACAGCTACGAGCAGTACTTC. It specifies CASSLDSYEQYF.

The V call is TRBV27, the J call TRBJ1-4; maybe TRBD1 (5 bases). The V end was cut by 1 base, the J end by 2 bases, with 11 bases between. This CDR3 region has 16 residues. Looked up from germline, CDR1 is MNHEY and CDR2 is SMNVEV (reference sequence). The CDR3 DNA reads as TGTGCCAGCAGTTTATGGGCGGGGCCCACTAATGAAAAACTGTTTTTT. Residues: CASSLWAGPTNEKLFF. The full variable domain, in which reference TRBV27 and TRBJ1-4 provide the parts outside the CDR3, is EAQVTQNPRYLITVTGKKLTVTCSQNMNHEYMSWYRQDPGLGLRQIYYSMNVEVTDKGDVPEGYKVSRKEKRNFPLILESPSPNQTSLYFCASSLWAGPTNEKLFFGSGTQLSVL.